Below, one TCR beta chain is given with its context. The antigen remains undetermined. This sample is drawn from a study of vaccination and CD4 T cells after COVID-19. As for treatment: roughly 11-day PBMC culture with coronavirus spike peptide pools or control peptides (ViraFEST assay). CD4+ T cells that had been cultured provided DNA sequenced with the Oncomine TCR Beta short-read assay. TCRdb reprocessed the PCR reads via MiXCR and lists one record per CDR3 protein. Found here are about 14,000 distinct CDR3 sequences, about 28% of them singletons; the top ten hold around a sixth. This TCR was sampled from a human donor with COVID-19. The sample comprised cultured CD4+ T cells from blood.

CDR3 region: CASSSGYSGNTIYF. The CDR3 DNA follows: TGTGCCAGCAGTTCTGGGTACTCTGGAAACACCATATATTTT. This sequence joins TRBV27 and TRBJ1-3; D not certain. The CDR3 runs to 14 residues. CDR1 is MNHEY, CDR2 SMNVEV, per germline (reference sequence). Between the trimmed V and J ends, which lost 4 bases and 0 bases, there was a span of 7 bases.